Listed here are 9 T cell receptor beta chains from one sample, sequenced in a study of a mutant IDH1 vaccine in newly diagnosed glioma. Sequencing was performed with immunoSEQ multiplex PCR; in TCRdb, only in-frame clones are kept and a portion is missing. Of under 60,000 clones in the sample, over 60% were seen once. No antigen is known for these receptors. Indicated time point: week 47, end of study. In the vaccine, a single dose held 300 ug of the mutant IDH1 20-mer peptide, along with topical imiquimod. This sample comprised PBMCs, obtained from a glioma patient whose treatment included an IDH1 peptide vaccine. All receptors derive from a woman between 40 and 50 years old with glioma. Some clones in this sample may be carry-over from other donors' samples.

CDR3 in DNA: TGTGCCAGCAGCTTGGGGCGGGGGGACACTGAAGCTTTCTTT. It translates to CASSLGRGDTEAFF. The chain joins TRBV5-4 to TRBJ1-1; a possible D gene is TRBD1 (5 bases). Germline V gives CDR1 SGHNT, CDR2 YYREEE (reference sequence). This CDR3 is 14 amino acids long. V dropped 0 bases and J dropped 3 bases, with 9 bases sitting between them.

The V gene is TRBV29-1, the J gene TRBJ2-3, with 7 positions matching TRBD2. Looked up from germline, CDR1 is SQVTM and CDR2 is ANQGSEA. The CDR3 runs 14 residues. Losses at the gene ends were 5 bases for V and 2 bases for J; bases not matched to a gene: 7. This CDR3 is CSVQASGFTDTQYF. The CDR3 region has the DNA TGCAGCGTTCAAGCTAGCGGATTCACAGATACGCAGTATTTT.

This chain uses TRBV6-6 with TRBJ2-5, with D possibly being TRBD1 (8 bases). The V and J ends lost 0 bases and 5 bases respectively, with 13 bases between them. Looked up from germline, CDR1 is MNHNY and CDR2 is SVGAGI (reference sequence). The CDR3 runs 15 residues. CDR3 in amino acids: CASSYSTGEGETQYF. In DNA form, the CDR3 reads TGTGCCAGCAGTTACTCGACAGGGGAGGGGGAGACCCAGTACTTC.

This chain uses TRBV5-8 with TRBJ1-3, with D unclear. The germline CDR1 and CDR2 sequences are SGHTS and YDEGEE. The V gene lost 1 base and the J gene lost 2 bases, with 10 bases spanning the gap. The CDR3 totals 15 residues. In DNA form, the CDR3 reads TGTGCCAGCAGCTTGTTTGAGGCGGCTGGAAACACCATATATTTT. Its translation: CASSLFEAAGNTIYF.

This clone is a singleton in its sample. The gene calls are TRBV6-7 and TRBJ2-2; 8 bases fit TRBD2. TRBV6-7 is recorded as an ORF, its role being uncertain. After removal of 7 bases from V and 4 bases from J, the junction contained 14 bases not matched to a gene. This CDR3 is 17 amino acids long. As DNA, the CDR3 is TGTGCCAGCAACCCCCCCCCGGGGGGGGTAATCACCGGGGAGCTGTTTTTT. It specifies CASNPPPGGVITGELFF.

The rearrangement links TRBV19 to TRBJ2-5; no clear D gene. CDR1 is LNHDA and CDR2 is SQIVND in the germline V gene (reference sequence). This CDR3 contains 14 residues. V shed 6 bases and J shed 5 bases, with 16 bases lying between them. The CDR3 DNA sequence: TGTGCCAGTAGCCACAACCCAGCGAGGGAGACCCAGTACTTC. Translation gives CASSHNPARETQYF.

CDR3 nucleotides: TGTGCCACCAGCAGAGTGAGGGGCCTAAATAATGAAAAACTGTTTTTT. Protein product: CATSRVRGLNNEKLFF. The chain links TRBV15 to TRBJ1-4; D may be TRBD1 (5 bases). CDR3 length equals 16 residues. The V and J ends lost 1 base and 4 bases respectively, with 13 bases between them. The germline gives CDR1 LNHNV, CDR2 YYDKDF (reference sequence).

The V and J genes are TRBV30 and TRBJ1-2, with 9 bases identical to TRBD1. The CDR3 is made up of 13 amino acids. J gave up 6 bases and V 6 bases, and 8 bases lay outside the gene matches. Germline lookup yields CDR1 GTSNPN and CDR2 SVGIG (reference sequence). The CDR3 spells CACTSGTGNGYTF. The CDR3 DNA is TGTGCCTGCACATCTGGGACAGGGAATGGCTACACCTTC.

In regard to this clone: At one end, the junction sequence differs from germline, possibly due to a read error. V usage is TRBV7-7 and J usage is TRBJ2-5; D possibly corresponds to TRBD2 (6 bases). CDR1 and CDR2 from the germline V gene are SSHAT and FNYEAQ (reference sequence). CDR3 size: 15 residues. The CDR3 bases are TGTGCTAGCAGCTTAGGCTGGAGGGTTGAGGAGACCCAGTACTTC. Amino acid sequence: CASSLGWRVEETQYF.